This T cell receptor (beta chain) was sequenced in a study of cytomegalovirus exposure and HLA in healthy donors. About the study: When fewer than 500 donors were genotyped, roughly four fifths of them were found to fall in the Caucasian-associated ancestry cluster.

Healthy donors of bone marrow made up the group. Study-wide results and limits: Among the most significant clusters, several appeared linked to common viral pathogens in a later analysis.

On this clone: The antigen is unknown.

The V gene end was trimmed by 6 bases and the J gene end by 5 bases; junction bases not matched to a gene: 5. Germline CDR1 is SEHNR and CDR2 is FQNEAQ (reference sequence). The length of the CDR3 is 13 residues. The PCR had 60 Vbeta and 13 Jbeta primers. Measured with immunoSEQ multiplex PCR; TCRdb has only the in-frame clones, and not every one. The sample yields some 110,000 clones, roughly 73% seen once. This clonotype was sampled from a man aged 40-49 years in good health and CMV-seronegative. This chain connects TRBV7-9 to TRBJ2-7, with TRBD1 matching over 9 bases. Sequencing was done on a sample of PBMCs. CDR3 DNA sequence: TGTGCCAGCAGGGGACAGGGCCCCCACGAGCAGTACTTC. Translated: CASRGQGPHEQYF.